Listed below are T cell receptor beta chains from one sample, sequenced in a study of cytomegalovirus exposure and HLA in healthy donors. Sequencing used immunoSEQ multiplex PCR; TCRdb keeps in-frame clones, though not all of them. The sample includes roughly 120,000 clones, 88% seen only once; the top ten take more than 2%. Sequenced material: PBMCs. These receptors were taken from a woman between 18 and 29 years old in good health and CMV-seronegative. Both conserved end residues are part of each CDR3. D genes are given only for firm matches. Clone size, where shown, is once, few, many, or a class for clones that have expanded.

d_gene | j_gene | abundance | v_gene | CDR3nt | CDR3aa
TRBD1 | TRBJ2-3 | once | TRBV7-9 | TGTGCCAGCAGCATAGGACAGGGCCTAGACACAGATACGCAGTATTTT | CASSIGQGLDTDTQYF
TRBD1 | TRBJ2-3 | . | TRBV7-3 | TGTGCCAGCAGCTTATTAGGACAGGGATTAGATACGCAGTATTTT | CASSLLGQGLDTQYF
. | TRBJ2-3 | . | TRBV6-6 | TGTGCCAGCACCCCCGGGGGCACAGATACGCAGTATTTT | CASTPGGTDTQYF
TRBD1 | TRBJ2-1 | . | TRBV7-9 | TGTGCCAGCAGCCCTAGGCGACAGGGGGCAGGGGAGCAGTTCTTC | CASSPRRQGAGEQFF
TRBD2 | TRBJ2-3 | . | TRBV7-6 | TGTGCCAGCAGCTTAAACATCGAGTCTAGCGGGGACACAGATACGCAGTATTTT | CASSLNIESSGDTDTQYF
. | TRBJ1-1 | . | TRBV7-6 | TGTGCCAGCAGCTTGGGTGGGAGCACTGAAGCTTTCTTT | CASSLGGSTEAFF
TRBD1 | TRBJ2-1 | . | TRBV5-1 | TGCGCCAGCAGCTTTGGGGGGACAGGGGGACGCAATGAGCAGTTCTTC | CASSFGGTGGRNEQFF
. | TRBJ1-2 | few | TRBV5-8 | TGTGCCAGCAGCTTCGAGTCGAACTATGGCTACACCTTC | CASSFESNYGYTF
. | TRBJ2-5 | . | TRBV4-1 | TGCGCCAGCAGCCAAGGGCGGCAGGGGTGGGAGACCCAGTACTTC | CASSQGRQGWETQYF
. | TRBJ2-5 | . | TRBV5-1 | TGCGCCAGCAGCTTGTTGGCGGGCCAAGAGACCCAGTACTTC | CASSLLAGQETQYF
. | TRBJ1-1 | once | TRBV6-5 | TGTGCCAGCAGAATCGGGGTGGGGAACACTGAAGCTTTCTTT | CASRIGVGNTEAFF
. | TRBJ1-1 | few | TRBV2 | TGTGCCAGCAATGGAGAGCGGGACACTGAAGCTTTCTTT | CASNGERDTEAFF
. | TRBJ2-1 | once | TRBV27 | TGTGCCAGCAGTTTAGACGGGGGGCGGCACAATGAGCAGTTCTTC | CASSLDGGRHNEQFF
. | TRBJ1-2 | few | TRBV18 | TGTGCCAGCTCAGCCTCACAGGGTAATGGCTACACCTTC | CASSASQGNGYTF
TRBD2 | TRBJ2-7 | . | TRBV9 | TGTGCCAGCAGCGTGGGGGGGGGTACCTACGAGCAGTACTTC | CASSVGGGTYEQYF
TRBD1 | TRBJ1-1 | . | TRBV10-3 | TGTGCCATCAGTGAGTCCGAAGGACGGACAGGAAACCCTGAAGCTTTCTTT | CAISESEGRTGNPEAFF
. | TRBJ1-6 | . | TRBV7-8 | TGTGCCAGCAGCCTCAGGTCTTATAATTCACCCCTCCACTTT | CASSLRSYNSPLHF
TRBD2 | TRBJ2-7 | . | TRBV7-2 | TGTGCCAGCAGCCGTGGACTAGCGGGAGAAGGAAGCTCCTACGAGCAGTACTTC | CASSRGLAGEGSSYEQYF
. | TRBJ2-7 | . | TRBV4-3 | TGCGCCAGCAGCCAAGTTATCAGCGGCTCCTACGAGCAGTACTTC | CASSQVISGSYEQYF
. | TRBJ1-2 | . | TRBV5-4 | TGTGCCAGCAGCGCCCCGGGAGGGGGTAGGGGCTACACCTTC | CASSAPGGGRGYTF
TRBD2 | TRBJ2-1 | . | TRBV27 | TGTGCCAGCAGTCTTGGGACTAGCGGGAGTAAGAATGAGCAGTTCTTC | CASSLGTSGSKNEQFF
. | TRBJ1-3 | . | TRBV14 | TGTGCCAGCAGCCAAGTTTTTCCCGGCGGAGGAAACACCATATATTTT | CASSQVFPGGGNTIYF
. | TRBJ2-7 | . | TRBV7-9 | TGTGCCAGCAGCTTAGCCACCGGGTCCGAGCAGTACTTC | CASSLATGSEQYF
. | TRBJ2-1 | once | TRBV7-9 | TGTGCCAGCAGATACGAGTATAGCAATGAGCAGTTCTTC | CASRYEYSNEQFF
TRBD2 | TRBJ2-1 | . | TRBV27 | TGTGCCAGCAGTTGGCGGGGGGACTACAATGAGCAGTTCTTC | CASSWRGDYNEQFF
. | TRBJ1-3 | . | TRBV29-1 | TGCAGCGTTGAAGACGTAGGGGTAGGGATAAACACCATATATTTT | CSVEDVGVGINTIYF
TRBD1 | TRBJ2-1 | . | TRBV5-6 | TGTGCCAGCAGATCCACAGGGGCCCCCTACAATGAGCAGTTCTTC | CASRSTGAPYNEQFF
. | TRBJ1-2 | few | TRBV28 | TGTGCCAGCAGTTGGACCAACGGGGGAGGCTACACCTTC | CASSWTNGGGYTF
TRBD1 | TRBJ1-2 | . | TRBV28 | TGTGCCAGCAGCCGGGACAGAACCATAAACTATGGCTACACCTTC | CASSRDRTINYGYTF
. | TRBJ1-1 | . | TRBV5-4 | TGTGCCAGCAGCATACCAAAGGGAGGGAGGACTGAAGCTTTCTTT | CASSIPKGGRTEAFF
. | TRBJ1-5 | . | TRBV30 | TGTGCCTGCAGACAGGATAGCAATCAGCCCCAGCATTTT | CACRQDSNQPQHF
. | TRBJ1-4 | . | TRBV5-5 | TGTGCCAGCAGCTTGGCAGGGTCTAGAGAAAAACTGTTTTTT | CASSLAGSREKLFF
TRBD1 | TRBJ1-2 | . | TRBV25-1 | TGTGCCAGCAGTGCGGGACAGAACTATAACTATGGCTACACCTTC | CASSAGQNYNYGYTF
. | TRBJ2-1 | . | TRBV7-8 | TGTGCCAGCAGCTTAGATCCCCGGTCCTACAATGAGCAGTTCTTC | CASSLDPRSYNEQFF
TRBD2 | TRBJ2-7 | . | TRBV4-1 | TGCGCCAGCAGCCAACGACTAGCGGGGGAAGGTGAGCAGTACTTC | CASSQRLAGEGEQYF
. | TRBJ2-1 | . | TRBV28 | TGTGCCAGCAGTTTAAAGGGGGAGCAGTTCTTC | CASSLKGEQFF
. | TRBJ2-1 | . | TRBV7-3 | TGTGCCAGCAGCCCAGGGGTGGCCAATGAGCAGTTCTTC | CASSPGVANEQFF
. | TRBJ2-2 | . | TRBV11-3 | TGTGCCAGCAGCTTCGTGAGAGGCGGGGAGCTGTTTTTT | CASSFVRGGELFF
. | TRBJ2-5 | . | TRBV14 | TGTGCCAGCAGCCAAGCTGGGAGCGGGACCCAGTACTTC | CASSQAGSGTQYF
TRBD1 | TRBJ1-2 | . | TRBV5-1 | TGCGCCAGCAGCCCGGGACAGGGAGAGGGCTACACCTTC | CASSPGQGEGYTF
. | TRBJ1-2 | . | TRBV29-1 | TGCAGCGTTCAAATTTCAATCCGGGGCTACACCTTC | CSVQISIRGYTF
. | TRBJ2-3 | few | TRBV6-4 | TGTGCCAGCAGTAGCGGGAGCACAGATACGCAGTATTTT | CASSSGSTDTQYF
TRBD2 | TRBJ2-3 | . | TRBV4-2 | TGTGCCAGCAGCCAAGAAGCTATCACGCCGGGACTAGCGGGCACGACAGATACGCAGTATTTT | CASSQEAITPGLAGTTDTQYF
. | TRBJ2-5 | . | TRBV7-2 | TGTGCCAGCAGCTGGGGCGGACAAGAGACCCAGTACTTC | CASSWGGQETQYF
. | TRBJ2-7 | . | TRBV7-3 | TGTGCCAGCAGCTTAATGGGTGGGGGGAGCTACGAGCAGTACTTC | CASSLMGGGSYEQYF
TRBD1 | TRBJ2-3 | . | TRBV27 | TGTGCCAGCAGGAGACAGGGGGAAGATACGCAGTATTTT | CASRRQGEDTQYF
. | TRBJ2-1 | . | TRBV18 | TGTGCCAGCTCACCACAAGACAGTTGGGATGAGCAGTTCTTC | CASSPQDSWDEQFF
. | TRBJ1-1 | . | TRBV30 | TGTGCCTGGAGTGCTCTAGGGGGCACTGAAGCTTTCTTT | CAWSALGGTEAFF
TRBD1 | TRBJ1-2 | . | TRBV6-1 | TGTGCCAGCAGTCTTGACAGGGGAATCGGCTACACCTTC | CASSLDRGIGYTF
. | TRBJ2-1 | . | TRBV14 | TGTGCCAGCAGCCAAGATTGGGGCCAGGGGTCTGGGGATAATGAGCAGTTCTTC | CASSQDWGQGSGDNEQFF
. | TRBJ1-1 | . | TRBV5-6 | TGTGCCAGCAGCCCGACCATGGGGGCCACTGAAGCTTTCTTT | CASSPTMGATEAFF
TRBD1 | TRBJ2-5 | . | TRBV28 | TGTGCCAGCAGTTCGGGACAGGACCAAGAGACCCAGTACTTC | CASSSGQDQETQYF
TRBD1 | TRBJ2-5 | . | TRBV19 | TGTGCCAGTAGTCAAGGGGGCTCGGGGGAGACCCAGTACTTC | CASSQGGSGETQYF
. | TRBJ1-6 | . | TRBV15 | TGTGCCACCAGCAGAGGGGGAGGGGGTAATTCACCCCTCCACTTT | CATSRGGGGNSPLHF
. | TRBJ2-7 | . | TRBV9 | TGTGCCAGCAGCGTAGGACAGGTGGGATCCTACGAGCAGTACTTC | CASSVGQVGSYEQYF